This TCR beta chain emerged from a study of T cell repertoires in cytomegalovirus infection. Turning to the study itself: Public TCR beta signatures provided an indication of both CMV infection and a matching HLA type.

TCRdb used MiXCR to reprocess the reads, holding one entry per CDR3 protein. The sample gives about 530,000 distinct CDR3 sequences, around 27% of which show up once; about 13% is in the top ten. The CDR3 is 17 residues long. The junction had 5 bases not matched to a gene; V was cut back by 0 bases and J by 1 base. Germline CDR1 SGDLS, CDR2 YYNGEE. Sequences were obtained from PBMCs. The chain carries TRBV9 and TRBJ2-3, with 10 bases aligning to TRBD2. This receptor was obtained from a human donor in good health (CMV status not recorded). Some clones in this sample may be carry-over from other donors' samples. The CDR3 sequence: CASSVEAGLAGTDTQYF. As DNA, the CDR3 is TGTGCCAGCAGCGTAGAGGCAGGACTAGCGGGCACAGATACGCAGTATTTT.